The rows below give T cell receptor beta chains drawn from one sample of a study of blood T cell repertoires in COVID-19. Generated by immunoSEQ multiplex PCR, the TCRdb table keeps only in-frame clones and is missing some. The repertoire has 14,000 or so clones, 85% to 90% of them found once; the top ten carry nearly 15%. The sample was peripheral blood. The origin of the receptors is a man aged 45 to 65 with active COVID-19. Both conserved end residues are part of each CDR3. D genes are given only for firm matches. Size tells how often a clone was seen (once, few, many) or the class of an expanded clone, and some rows leave it out.

clone_size d_call j_call v_call cdr3_aa cdr3_nt
- - TRBJ2-5 TRBV5-1 CASSLVGPETQYF TGCGCCAGCAGCTTGGTGGGGCCCGAGACCCAGTACTTC
- - TRBJ1-5 TRBV30 CAWSGQSNQPQHF TGTGCCTGGAGTGGCCAGAGCAATCAGCCCCAGCATTTT
- TRBD1 TRBJ2-7 TRBV5-4 CASSRTGSYEQYF TGTGCCAGCAGCCGGACAGGGTCCTACGAGCAGTACTTC
- - TRBJ1-3 TRBV5-8 CASSPEPVGNTIYF TGTGCCAGCAGCCCGGAGCCCGTTGGAAACACCATATATTTT
- - TRBJ1-6 TRBV5-1 CASNQGGDSPLHF TGCGCCAGCAATCAGGGAGGAGATTCACCCCTCCACTTT
few TRBD1 TRBJ1-5 TRBV7-9 CASSSGGWSNQPQHF TGTGCCAGCAGCTCAGGGGGCTGGAGCAATCAGCCCCAGCATTTT
- TRBD2 TRBJ2-7 TRBV14 CASSHPGTGGEQYF TGTGCCAGCAGCCACCCCGGGACGGGGGGGGAGCAGTACTTC
- TRBD1 TRBJ1-1 TRBV2 CASHPDRALPTEAFF TGTGCCAGCCATCCGGACAGGGCATTACCCACTGAAGCTTTCTTT
- - TRBJ1-1 TRBV28 CASSFSQTEAFF TGTGCCAGCAGTTTTTCCCAGACTGAAGCTTTCTTT
- TRBD1 TRBJ2-5 TRBV24-1 CATSDLGTGGPETQYF TGTGCCACCAGTGATCTCGGGACAGGGGGCCCGGAGACCCAGTACTTC
- TRBD1 TRBJ2-2 TRBV19 CASMNRGYTGELFF TGTGCCAGTATGAACAGGGGATACACCGGGGAGCTGTTTTTT
few TRBD1 TRBJ2-2 TRBV5-6 CASATGLTAGELFF TGTGCCAGCGCGACAGGGTTAACGGCCGGGGAGCTGTTTTTT
- TRBD2 TRBJ2-1 TRBV6-4 CASSEHSGSSYNEQFF TGTGCCAGCAGTGAACATAGCGGGAGCTCCTACAATGAGCAGTTCTTC
- TRBD2 TRBJ2-1 TRBV11-2 CASSLALAGNNEQFF TGTGCCAGCAGCTTAGCACTAGCGGGGAACAATGAGCAGTTCTTC
- - TRBJ2-3 TRBV7-9 CASSPSGVDTQYF TGTGCCAGCAGCCCATCGGGTGTGGATACGCAGTATTTT
few - TRBJ1-1 TRBV7-2 CASSPRPLIMSTEAFF TGTGCCAGCAGCCCCCGTCCCCTCATTATGAGCACTGAAGCTTTCTTT
- TRBD2 TRBJ2-5 TRBV7-6 CASSPLAGGVQETQYF TGTGCCAGCAGCCCGCTAGCGGGAGGGGTCCAAGAGACCCAGTACTTC
- TRBD1 TRBJ2-1 TRBV7-2 CASRQTGMSEQFF TGTGCCAGCAGGCAGACAGGGATGAGTGAGCAGTTCTTC
- - TRBJ2-5 TRBV5-1 CASTVEPGYQETQYF TGCGCCAGCACAGTGGAGCCCGGGTACCAAGAGACCCAGTACTTC
once - TRBJ2-5 TRBV7-3 CASSFEGKETQYF TGTGCCAGCAGCTTTGAGGGAAAAGAGACCCAGTACTTC
- TRBD1 TRBJ1-4 TRBV12-3/TRBV12-4 CASSLGQSGKLFF TGTGCCAGCAGTTTGGGACAGAGCGGAAAACTGTTTTTT
- TRBD1 TRBJ2-1 TRBV10-3 CAIRSGTDNEQFF TGTGCCATTCGTTCAGGGACAGACAATGAGCAGTTCTTC
- - TRBJ2-1 TRBV7-9 CASSLVGGNEQFF TGTGCCAGCAGCTTAGTAGGAGGGAATGAGCAGTTCTTC
- - TRBJ1-5 TRBV6-6 CASSYSNGGLNQPQHF TGTGCCAGCAGTTACTCGAACGGAGGACTTAATCAGCCCCAGCATTTT
once - TRBJ2-6 TRBV5-4 CASRSSGANVLTF TGTGCCAGCAGGAGTTCTGGGGCCAACGTCCTGACTTTC
- - TRBJ2-6 TRBV6-2/TRBV6-3 CASSYSTSGANVLTF TGTGCCAGCAGTTACTCGACAAGTGGGGCCAACGTCCTGACTTTC
- - TRBJ2-7 TRBV4-1 CASSQDRSYYEQYF TGCGCCAGCAGCCAAGATCGGTCCTACTACGAGCAGTACTTC